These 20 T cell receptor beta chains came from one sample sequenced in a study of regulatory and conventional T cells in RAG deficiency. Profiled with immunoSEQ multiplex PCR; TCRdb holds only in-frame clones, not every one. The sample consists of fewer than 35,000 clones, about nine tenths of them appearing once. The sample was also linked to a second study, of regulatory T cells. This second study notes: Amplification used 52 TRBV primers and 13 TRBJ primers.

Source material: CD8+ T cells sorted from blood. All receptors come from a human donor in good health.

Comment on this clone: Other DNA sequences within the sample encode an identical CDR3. The CDR3 DNA reads as TGTGCCAGCAGCTCCTTCCTAGGTTCCTACTACAATGAGCAGTTCTTC. It is translated as CASSSFLGSYYNEQFF. The V gene is TRBV7-6, the J gene TRBJ2-1; no clear D gene. Trimming shortened V by 4 bases and J by 3 bases, and 16 bases separated the two germline ends. Germline CDR1 reads SGHVS; CDR2 reads FNYEAQ. The CDR3 totals 16 residues.

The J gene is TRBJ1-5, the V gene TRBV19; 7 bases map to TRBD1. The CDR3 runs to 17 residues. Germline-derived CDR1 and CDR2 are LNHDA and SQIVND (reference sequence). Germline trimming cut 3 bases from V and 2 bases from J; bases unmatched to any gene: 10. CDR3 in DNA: TGTGCCAGTAGTATTCCTCAGGGGGAGTTGCGCAATCAGCCCCAGCATTTT. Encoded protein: CASSIPQGELRNQPQHF.

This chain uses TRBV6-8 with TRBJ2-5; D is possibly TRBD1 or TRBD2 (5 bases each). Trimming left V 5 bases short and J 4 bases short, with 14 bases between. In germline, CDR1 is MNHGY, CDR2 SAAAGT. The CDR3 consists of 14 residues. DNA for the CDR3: TGTGCCAGCAGTGAGGATGTGAGGGGAGAGACCCAGTACTTC. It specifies CASSEDVRGETQYF.

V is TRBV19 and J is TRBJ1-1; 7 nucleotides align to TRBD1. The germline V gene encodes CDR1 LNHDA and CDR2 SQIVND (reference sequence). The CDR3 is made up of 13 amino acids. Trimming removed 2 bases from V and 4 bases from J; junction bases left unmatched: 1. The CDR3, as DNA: TGTGCCAGTAGTATACAGGGGGGCACTGAAGCTTTCTTT. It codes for CASSIQGGTEAFF.

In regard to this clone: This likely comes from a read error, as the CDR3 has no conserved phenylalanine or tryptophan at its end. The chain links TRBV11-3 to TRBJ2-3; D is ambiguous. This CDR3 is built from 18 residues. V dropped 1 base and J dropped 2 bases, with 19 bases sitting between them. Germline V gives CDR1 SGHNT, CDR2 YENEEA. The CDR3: CASSLAPPPRTPTDTQYS. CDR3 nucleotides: TGTGCCAGCAGCTTAGCCCCGCCACCGCGGACGCCCACAGATACGCAGTATTCT.

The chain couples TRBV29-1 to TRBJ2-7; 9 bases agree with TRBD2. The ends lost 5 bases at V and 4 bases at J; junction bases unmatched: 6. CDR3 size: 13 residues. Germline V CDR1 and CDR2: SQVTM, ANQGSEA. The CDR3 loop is CSVLGTSSYEQYF. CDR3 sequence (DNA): TGCAGCGTTCTTGGGACTAGCAGTTACGAGCAGTACTTC.

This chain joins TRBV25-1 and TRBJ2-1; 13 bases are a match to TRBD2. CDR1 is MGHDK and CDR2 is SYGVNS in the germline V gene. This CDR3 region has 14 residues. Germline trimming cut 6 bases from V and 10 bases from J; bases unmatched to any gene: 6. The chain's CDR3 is CASRGTSGATEQFF. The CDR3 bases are TGTGCCAGCAGGGGGACTAGCGGGGCAACGGAGCAGTTCTTC.

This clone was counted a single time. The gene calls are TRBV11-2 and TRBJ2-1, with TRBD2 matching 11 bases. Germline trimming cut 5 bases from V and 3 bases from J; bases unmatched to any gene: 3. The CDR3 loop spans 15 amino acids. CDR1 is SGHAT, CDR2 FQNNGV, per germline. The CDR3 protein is CASSHTSGGYNEQFF. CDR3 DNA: TGTGCCAGCAGCCATACTAGCGGGGGCTACAATGAGCAGTTCTTC.

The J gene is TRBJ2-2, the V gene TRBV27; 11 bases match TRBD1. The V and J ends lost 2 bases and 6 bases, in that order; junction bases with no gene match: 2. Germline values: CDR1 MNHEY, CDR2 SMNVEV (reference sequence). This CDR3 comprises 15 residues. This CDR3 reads CASSLGQGAAGELFF. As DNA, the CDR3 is TGTGCCAGCAGTTTAGGACAGGGGGCGGCCGGGGAGCTGTTTTTT.

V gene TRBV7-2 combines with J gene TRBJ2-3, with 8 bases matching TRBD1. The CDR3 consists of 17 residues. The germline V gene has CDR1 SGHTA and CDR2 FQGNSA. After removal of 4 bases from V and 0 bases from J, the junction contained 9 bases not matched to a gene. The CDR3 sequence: CASSSGQGPTSTDTQYF. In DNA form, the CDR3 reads TGTGCCAGCAGCTCCGGACAGGGACCTACTAGCACAGATACGCAGTATTTT. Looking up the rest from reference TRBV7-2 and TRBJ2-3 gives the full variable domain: GAGVSQSPSNKVTEKGKDVELRCDPISGHTALYWYRQSLGQGLEFLIYFQGNSAPDKSGLPSDRFSAERTGGSVSTLTIQRTQQEDSAVYLCASSSGQGPTSTDTQYFGPGTRLTVL.

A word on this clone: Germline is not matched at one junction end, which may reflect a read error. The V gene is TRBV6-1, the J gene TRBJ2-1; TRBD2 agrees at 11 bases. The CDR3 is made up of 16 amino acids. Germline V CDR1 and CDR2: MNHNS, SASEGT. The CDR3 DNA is TGTGCCAGCAGTGACCCGGGACTAGCGGTCTACAATGAGCAGCTCTTC. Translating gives CASSDPGLAVYNEQLF.

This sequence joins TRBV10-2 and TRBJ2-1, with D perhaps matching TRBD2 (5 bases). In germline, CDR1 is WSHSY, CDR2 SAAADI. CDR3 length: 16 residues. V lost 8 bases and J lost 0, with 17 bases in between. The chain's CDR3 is CASRGSRTISYNEQFF. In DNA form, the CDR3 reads TGCGCCAGCCGTGGGAGTCGGACGATCTCCTACAATGAGCAGTTCTTC.

This CDR3 is CASSGGTPGETQYF. Here the CDR3 DNA reads TGTGCCAGCAGTGGAGGCACCCCCGGGGAGACCCAGTACTTC. The chain combines TRBV7-3 with TRBJ2-5; D is perhaps TRBD2 (5 bases). Germline lookup yields CDR1 SGHTA and CDR2 FQGTGA. The length of the CDR3 is 14 residues. V lost 6 bases and J 5 bases, leaving 16 bases between the germline ends.

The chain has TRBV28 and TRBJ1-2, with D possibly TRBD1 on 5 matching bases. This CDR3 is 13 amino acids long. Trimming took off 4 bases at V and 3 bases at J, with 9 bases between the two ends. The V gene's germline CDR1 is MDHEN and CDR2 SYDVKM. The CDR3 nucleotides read TGTGCCAGCAGTTACACAGGTTACTATGGCTACACCTTC. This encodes CASSYTGYYGYTF.

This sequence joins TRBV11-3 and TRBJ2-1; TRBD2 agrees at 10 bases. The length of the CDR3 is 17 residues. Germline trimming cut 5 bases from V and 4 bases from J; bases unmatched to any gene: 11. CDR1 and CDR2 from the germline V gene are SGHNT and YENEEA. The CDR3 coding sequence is TGTGCCAGCAGCCCCCTGGCTAGCGGGAGTTTTTACAATGAGCAGTTCTTC. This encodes CASSPLASGSFYNEQFF.

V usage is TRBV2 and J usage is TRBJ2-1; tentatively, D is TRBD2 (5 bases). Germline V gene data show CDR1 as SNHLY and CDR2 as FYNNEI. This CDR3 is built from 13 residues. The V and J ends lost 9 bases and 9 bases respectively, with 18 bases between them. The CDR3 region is CASVSKGVSEQFF. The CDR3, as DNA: TGTGCCAGTGTCTCCAAGGGAGTATCTGAGCAGTTCTTC.

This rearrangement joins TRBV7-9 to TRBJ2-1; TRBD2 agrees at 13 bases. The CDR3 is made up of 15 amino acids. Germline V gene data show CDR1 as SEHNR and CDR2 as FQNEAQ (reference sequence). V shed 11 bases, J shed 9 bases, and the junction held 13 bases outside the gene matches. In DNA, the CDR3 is TGTGCCGGTGGGACTAGCGGGACGGGCCCAACTGAGCAGTTCTTC. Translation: CAGGTSGTGPTEQFF.

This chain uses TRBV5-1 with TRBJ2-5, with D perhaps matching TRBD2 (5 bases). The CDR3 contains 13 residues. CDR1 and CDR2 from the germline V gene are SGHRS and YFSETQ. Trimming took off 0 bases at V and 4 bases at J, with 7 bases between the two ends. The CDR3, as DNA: TGCGCCAGCAGCTTGGCAGAGGGAGAGACCCAGTACTTC. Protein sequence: CASSLAEGETQYF.

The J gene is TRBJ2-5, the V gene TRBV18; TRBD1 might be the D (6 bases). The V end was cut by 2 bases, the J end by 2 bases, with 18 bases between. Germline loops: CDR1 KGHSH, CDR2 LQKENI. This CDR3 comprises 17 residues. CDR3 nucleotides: TGTGCCAGCTCACCAAGGAATCCAACAGGGTGGCAAGAGACCCAGTACTTC. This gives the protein CASSPRNPTGWQETQYF.

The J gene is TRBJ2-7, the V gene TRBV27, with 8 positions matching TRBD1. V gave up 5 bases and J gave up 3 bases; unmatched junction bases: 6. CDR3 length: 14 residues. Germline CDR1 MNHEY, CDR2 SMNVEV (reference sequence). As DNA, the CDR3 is TGTGCCAGCAGTACCCGGGACAGGATCTACGAGCAGTACTTC. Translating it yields CASSTRDRIYEQYF.